This TCR beta chain was identified in a study of blood T cell repertoires in COVID-19. Study-wide context: T cells, B-cell-depleted T cells, or PBMCs provided the cDNA or gDNA that served as material.

Method: immunoSEQ multiplex PCR; TCRdb's copy keeps in-frame clones and lacks some. The table includes about 350,000 clones, 89% detected once. This CDR3 is 15 amino acids long. V was pared by 0 bases and J by 0 bases, with 7 bases between. Germline V gives CDR1 SGHNT, CDR2 YYREEE (reference sequence). The chain carries TRBV5-4 and TRBJ1-3; no firm D call. The clonotype was recovered from a woman aged 60 to 75 with COVID-19, enrolled during active disease. Input material: peripheral blood. The CDR3 region has the DNA TGTGCCAGCAGCTTGGATCAGTCCTCTGGAAACACCATATATTTT. It encodes CASSLDQSSGNTIYF.